The 24 T cell receptor beta chains given below trace back to one sample, sequenced in a study of radiation and T cells in renal cell carcinoma. Time point denoted: blood 4 weeks post-SBRT, at nephrectomy. Treatment noted: 15 Gy SBRT to primary tumor, nephrectomy 4 weeks later. Assay used: immunoSEQ multiplex PCR; TCRdb lists only in-frame clones, some missing. Of around 180,000 clones in the sample, 88% are singletons; the top ten hold 11%. The input for sequencing was blood, taken from a patient whose treatment included radiotherapy and nephrectomy. All receptors derive from a woman in her 50s with renal cell carcinoma.

Only a few counts were recorded for this clone. The chain carries TRBV18 and TRBJ2-7; TRBD1 might be the D (6 bases). In germline, CDR1 is KGHSH, CDR2 LQKENI. The CDR3 length is 13 residues. Between the trimmed V and J ends, which lost 3 bases and 4 bases, there was a span of 10 bases. In DNA form, the CDR3 reads TGTGCCAGCTCACCCAGGGGTCCTTACGAGCAGTACTTC. Residues: CASSPRGPYEQYF. Full variable domain (rest looked up from reference TRBV18 and TRBJ2-7): NAGVMQNPRHLVRRRGQEARLRCSPMKGHSHVYWYRQLPEEGLKFMVYLQKENIIDESGMPKERFSAEFPKEGPSILRIQQVVRGDSAAYFCASSPRGPYEQYFGPGTRLTVT.

V gene TRBV11-2 combines with J gene TRBJ1-4, with 10 positions matching TRBD1. Looked up from germline, CDR1 is SGHAT and CDR2 is FQNNGV. The V segment lost 2 bases and the J segment 7 bases; nucleotides outside the gene matches: 7. The CDR3 sequence is 16 residues long. The DNA for the CDR3 is TGTGCCAGCAGCTTAAGACAGGGGGCTAGTGGTGAAAAACTGTTTTTT. It encodes CASSLRQGASGEKLFF.

The chain uses TRBV6-1 and TRBJ1-1, with TRBD1 as a possible D gene (6 bases). The germline V gene has CDR1 MNHNS and CDR2 SASEGT. Trimming pared 2 bases from V and 7 bases from J, leaving 11 bases between. The CDR3 has 13 residues. As DNA, the CDR3 is TGTGCCAGCAGTGAAAGGGGGGGCAGTGAAGCTTTCTTT. Protein product: CASSERGGSEAFF.

The chain employs TRBV5-4 and TRBJ1-1; D uncertain. Germline V gene lookup returns CDR1 SGHNT and CDR2 YYREEE (reference sequence). V dropped 4 bases and J dropped 1 base, with 11 bases sitting between them. There are 14 residues in the CDR3. CDR3 sequence (DNA): TGTGCCAGCAGCCCCCGGCCGGAGAACACTGAAGCTTTCTTT. Protein sequence: CASSPRPENTEAFF.

The table lists this clone with a count of one. The chain has TRBV6-1 and TRBJ1-2; possible D gene TRBD1, 5 bases. Germline V gene sequence: CDR1 MNHNS, CDR2 SASEGT. The CDR3 contains 14 residues. V was cut by 5 bases and J by 4 bases, with 14 bases left in between. CDR3 region: CASSSYRRAYGYTF. The CDR3 DNA follows: TGTGCCAGCAGTTCGTACAGGCGCGCCTATGGCTACACCTTC.

The rearrangement links TRBV19 to TRBJ2-1; TRBD1 agrees at 9 bases. V gave up 1 base and J gave up 8 bases; unmatched junction bases: 3. The CDR3 contains 14 residues. Germline V CDR1 and CDR2: LNHDA, SQIVND (reference sequence). CDR3 DNA: TGTGCCAGTAGTATAGGGTGGACAGGGGATGAGCAGTTCTTC. It is translated as CASSIGWTGDEQFF.

The chain has TRBV5-1 and TRBJ2-3, with TRBD2 identical over 10 bases. The CDR3 is 16 amino acids. Germline CDR1 is SGHRS and CDR2 is YFSETQ. Trimming removed 2 bases from V and 0 bases from J; junction bases left unmatched: 3. This CDR3 is CASSLGAGGSTDTQYF. The CDR3 region has the DNA TGCGCCAGCAGCTTAGGAGCGGGGGGGAGCACAGATACGCAGTATTTT.

The chain is built from TRBV6-6 and TRBJ2-3, with D possibly matching TRBD2 (5 bases). The CDR3 runs to 15 residues. Germline values: CDR1 MNHNY, CDR2 SVGAGI (reference sequence). V dropped 9 bases and J dropped 2 bases, with 18 bases sitting between them. For the CDR3, the DNA is TGTGCCAGTAGCGATCCACCGTCGTTCACAGATACGCAGTATTTT. It codes for CASSDPPSFTDTQYF.

The J gene is TRBJ2-7, the V gene TRBV15; 8 positions agree with TRBD1. The CDR3 is 13 residues long. Germline lookup yields CDR1 LNHNV and CDR2 YYDKDF (reference sequence). V lost 8 bases and J lost 4; bases outside the gene matches: 7. The CDR3 DNA reads as TGTGCCACCTCACCGACAGGGGTTTACGAGCAGTACTTC. Protein: CATSPTGVYEQYF.

This clone was counted only a few times. The chain has TRBV6-5 and TRBJ1-1; D is ambiguous. The CDR3 runs to 14 residues. Germline V CDR1 and CDR2: MNHEY, SVGAGI. Trimming removed 6 bases from V and 1 base from J, with 12 bases in between. The CDR3 protein is CASSQKWGNTEAFF. CDR3 in DNA: TGTGCCAGCAGCCAAAAGTGGGGGAACACTGAAGCTTTCTTT.

The gene calls are TRBV2 and TRBJ2-5; D may be TRBD1 (6 bases). CDR1 is SNHLY and CDR2 is FYNNEI in the germline V gene. This CDR3 has 14 amino acids. V gave up 8 bases and J gave up 5 bases, with 18 bases separating them. In nucleotides, the CDR3 is TGTGCCAGCGAGGTTGGCAGGGGTAGGGAGACCCAGTACTTC. Translating it yields CASEVGRGRETQYF.

The chain has TRBV6-1 and TRBJ2-2, with 8 bases matching TRBD2. The CDR3 is 14 residues long. CDR1 is MNHNS and CDR2 is SASEGT in the germline V gene. After removal of 6 bases from V and 6 bases from J, the junction contained 6 bases not matched to a gene. The CDR3 region has the DNA TGTGCCAGCAGGGAAAGCGGGGGACCCGGGGAGCTGTTTTTT. It is translated as CASRESGGPGELFF.

This clone was observed once. This chain connects TRBV11-2 to TRBJ1-1, with unresolved D. Trimming took 3 bases from V and 1 from J, leaving 6 bases between them. In germline, CDR1 is SGHAT, CDR2 FQNNGV. This CDR3 has 13 residues. The CDR3 DNA reads TGTGCCAGCAGCTTGGGGAAGAACACTGAAGCTTTCTTT. As protein: CASSLGKNTEAFF.

This sequence joins TRBV9 and TRBJ2-3; TRBD1 matches at 8 bases. Unmatched junction bases numbered 3, after V lost 4 bases and J lost 2 bases. The CDR3 sequence is 14 residues long. From germline, CDR1 is SGDLS and CDR2 YYNGEE. The DNA for the CDR3 is TGTGCCAGCAGCCTCCAGGGGGCCACAGATACGCAGTATTTT. Translation gives CASSLQGATDTQYF. Full variable domain (remainder filled in from reference TRBV9 and TRBJ2-3): DSGVTQTPKHLITATGQRVTLRCSPRSGDLSVYWYQQSLDQGLQFLIQYYNGEERAKGNILERFSAQQFPDLHSELNLSSLELGDSALYFCASSLQGATDTQYFGPGTRLTVL.

This rearrangement joins TRBV5-6 to TRBJ2-5; D call uncertain. In germline, CDR1 is SGHDT, CDR2 YYEEEE. Trimming took 0 bases from V and 4 from J, leaving 7 bases between them. The CDR3 is 13 residues long. The CDR3 protein is CASSLVSVETQYF. For the CDR3, the DNA is TGTGCCAGCAGCTTGGTCAGTGTAGAGACCCAGTACTTC.

The V and J genes are TRBV18 and TRBJ2-7, with D tentatively TRBD1 (5 bases). Germline V gene sequence: CDR1 KGHSH, CDR2 LQKENI. The V end lost 3 bases, the J end lost 7 bases, and 22 bases lay between the germline ends. This CDR3 region has 16 residues. DNA for the CDR3: TGTGCCAGCTCACCGAGTAACAGGTTGACCCGGGTGGAGCAGTACTTC. Translating it yields CASSPSNRLTRVEQYF.

This sequence joins TRBV6-6 and TRBJ1-1; D call uncertain. V gave up 5 bases and J gave up 8 bases, with 9 bases separating them. CDR3 length equals 11 residues. CDR1 MNHNY and CDR2 SVGAGI come from the germline V gene (reference sequence). This CDR3 reads CASSPGFEAFF. In nucleotides, the CDR3 is TGTGCCAGCAGTCCGGGGTTCGAAGCTTTCTTT.

Turning to this clone: Within the sample, other DNA sequences also encode this same CDR3. This chain connects TRBV7-2 to TRBJ2-7; D is unresolved. V was pared by 1 base and J by 3 bases, with 7 bases between. This CDR3 is 13 amino acids long. Germline values: CDR1 SGHTA, CDR2 FQGNSA. The CDR3 DNA reads as TGTGCCAGCAGCTTAGGAGGAGACTACGAGCAGTACTTC. This encodes CASSLGGDYEQYF.

The chain recombines TRBV13 with TRBJ1-2; D is ambiguous. V was cut by 5 bases and J by 7 bases, with 20 bases left in between. Germline V gives CDR1 PRHDT, CDR2 FYEKMQ (reference sequence). The CDR3 runs 15 residues. CDR3 amino acids: CASSPMWQASGGYTF. The CDR3 coding sequence is TGTGCCAGCAGCCCCATGTGGCAGGCCTCTGGTGGCTACACCTTC. The variable domain in full, with the rest retrieved from reference TRBV13 and TRBJ1-2, is AAGVIQSPRHLIKEKRETATLKCYPIPRHDTVYWYQQGPGQDPQFLISFYEKMQSDKGSIPDRFSAQQFSDYHSELNMSSLELGDSALYFCASSPMWQASGGYTFGSGTRLTVV.

The rearrangement joins TRBV7-2 to TRBJ1-2; the match to TRBD1 covers 9 bases. V gave up 3 bases and J gave up 3 bases; unmatched junction bases: 8. This CDR3 region has 16 residues. Germline V CDR1 and CDR2: SGHTA, FQGNSA. CDR3 sequence: CASSFRDRVLYYGYTF. The CDR3 DNA is TGTGCCAGCAGCTTCAGGGACAGGGTCTTGTACTATGGCTACACCTTC.

The genes are TRBV4-2 and TRBJ1-4; D not resolved. Trimming took 2 bases from V and 0 from J, leaving 7 bases between them. In germline, CDR1 is LGHNA, CDR2 YNFKEQ. The CDR3 is 15 residues long. The CDR3 spells CASSQWFATNEKLFF. DNA of the CDR3: TGTGCCAGCAGCCAATGGTTTGCAACTAATGAAAAACTGTTTTTT.

The gene calls are TRBV10-3 and TRBJ1-2, with no clear D. The germline gives CDR1 ENHRY, CDR2 SYGVKD. Trimming left V 4 bases short and J 8 bases short, with 17 bases between. CDR3 length: 14 residues. DNA for the CDR3: TGTGCCATCAGTGGAGTAGCACAAGCTGACGGCTACACCTTC. The encoded protein is CAISGVAQADGYTF.

This chain joins TRBV4-3 and TRBJ2-6; the D is unclear. The germline CDR1 and CDR2 sequences are LGHNA and YSLEER. This CDR3 comprises 17 residues. V lost 0 bases and J lost 2, with 11 bases in between. CDR3 bases: TGCGCCAGCAGCCAAGATCGACGGATGGCTGGGGCCAACGTCCTGACTTTC. Protein product: CASSQDRRMAGANVLTF.

J is TRBJ2-3 and V is TRBV7-8; D remains unclear. The CDR3 covers 16 residues. Per the germline V gene, CDR1 is SGHVS and CDR2 is FQNEAQ. The germline V and J ends were trimmed by 2 bases and 0 bases, with 12 bases remaining between them. The chain's CDR3 is CASSLYAGPSTDTQYF. The CDR3 DNA reads as TGTGCCAGCAGCTTATACGCTGGTCCTAGCACAGATACGCAGTATTTT. The full variable domain, rest sourced from reference TRBV7-8 and TRBJ2-3, is GAGVSQSPRYKVAKRGQDVALRCDPISGHVSLFWYQQALGQGPEFLTYFQNEAQLDKSGLPSDRFFAERPEGSVSTLKIQRTQQEDSAVYLCASSLYAGPSTDTQYFGPGTRLTVL.